The clone carrying this TCR beta chain occurred a few times. No antigen is known for it. The data derive from a study of blood T cells in healthy people across ages. The CDR3 covers 14 residues. V lost 1 base to trimming and J lost 10 bases, with 14 bases between them. Study results and limitations: Age brought a roughly linear fall in TCR beta diversity measured per million T cells.

It was with a sample-barcoded 5' primer and a J-beta primer mix that a second PCR of roughly 7 to 12 cycles was run. Each cDNA molecule, via a template-switch adaptor with 12 random nucleotides, was tagged. TCRdb redid the calling of the 5' RACE reads with MiXCR, one entry per CDR3 protein. The table includes about 1.4 million distinct CDR3 sequences, 59% detected once. Collection of roughly 9.8 milliliters of peripheral blood was performed for each donor. Total RNA extracted from each sample amounted to at least 5 micrograms. The receptor comes from a young man in good health. Sample: blood. The V gene is TRBV12-3 or TRBV12-4, the J gene TRBJ2-1; D is perhaps TRBD1 or TRBD2 (5 bases each). CDR3 loop: CASSLEPGADEQFF. The CDR3 DNA is TGTGCCAGCAGTTTAGAGCCCGGGGCGGACGAGCAGTTCTTC.